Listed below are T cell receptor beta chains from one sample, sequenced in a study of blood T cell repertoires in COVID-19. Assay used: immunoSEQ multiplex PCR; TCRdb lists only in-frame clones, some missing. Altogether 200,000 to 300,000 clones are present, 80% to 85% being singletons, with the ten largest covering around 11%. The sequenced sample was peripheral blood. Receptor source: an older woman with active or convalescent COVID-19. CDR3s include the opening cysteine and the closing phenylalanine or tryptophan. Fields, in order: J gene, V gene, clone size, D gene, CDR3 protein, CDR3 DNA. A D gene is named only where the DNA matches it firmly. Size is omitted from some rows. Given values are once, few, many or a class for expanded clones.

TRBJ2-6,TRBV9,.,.,CASSVARAGIPSGANVLTF,TGTGCCAGCAGCGTAGCTAGGGCAGGGATCCCCTCTGGGGCCAACGTCCTGACTTTC
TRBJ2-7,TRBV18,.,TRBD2,CASSPSGGIPEQYF,TGTGCCAGCTCACCCAGCGGGGGGATACCCGAGCAGTACTTC
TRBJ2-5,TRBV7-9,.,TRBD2,CASSLRLAGVETQYF,TGTGCCAGCAGCTTACGCCTAGCGGGGGTAGAGACCCAGTACTTC
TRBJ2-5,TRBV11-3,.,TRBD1,CASSLGGTGRLQETQYF,TGTGCCAGCAGCTTAGGTGGGACAGGGCGACTGCAAGAGACCCAGTACTTC
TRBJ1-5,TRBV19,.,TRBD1,CASSPHHTGGGNQPQHF,TGTGCCAGTAGTCCCCACCACACAGGGGGCGGGAATCAGCCCCAGCATTTT
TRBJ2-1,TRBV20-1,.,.,CSAQRGGEQFF,TGCAGTGCTCAAAGGGGGGGTGAGCAGTTCTTC
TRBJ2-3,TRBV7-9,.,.,CASSRRQDPRDTQYF,TGTGCCAGCAGCCGTAGACAAGATCCACGGGATACGCAGTATTTT
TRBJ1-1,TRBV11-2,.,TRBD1,CASSFTGGDTEAFF,TGTGCCAGCAGCTTCACAGGGGGGGACACTGAAGCTTTCTTT
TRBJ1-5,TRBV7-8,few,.,CASSWAENQPQHF,TGTGCCAGCAGCTGGGCAGAGAATCAGCCCCAGCATTTT
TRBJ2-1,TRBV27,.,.,CASSIRDGGNEQFF,TGTGCCAGCAGTATCCGGGACGGGGGAAATGAGCAGTTCTTC
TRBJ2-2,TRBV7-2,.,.,CASTLIYDTGELFF,TGTGCCAGCACCCTGATCTACGACACCGGGGAGCTGTTTTTT
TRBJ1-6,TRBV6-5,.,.,CATQAYNSPLHF,TGTGCCACTCAGGCATATAATTCACCCCTCCACTTT
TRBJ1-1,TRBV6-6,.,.,CASSINRDEAFF,TGTGCCAGCAGCATTAACAGGGATGAAGCTTTCTTT
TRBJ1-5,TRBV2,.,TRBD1,CASLDRGPNQPQHF,TGTGCCAGCCTCGACAGGGGCCCCAATCAGCCCCAGCATTTT
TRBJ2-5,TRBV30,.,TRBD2,CAWRRGGALETQYF,TGTGCCTGGAGGCGGGGGGGCGCTCTGGAGACCCAGTACTTC
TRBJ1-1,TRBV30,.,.,CAWSVKGVNTEAFF,TGTGCCTGGAGTGTAAAGGGGGTGAACACTGAAGCTTTCTTT
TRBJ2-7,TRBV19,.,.,CASSIVFTTYEQYF,TGTGCCAGTAGTATCGTCTTCACAACCTACGAGCAGTACTTC
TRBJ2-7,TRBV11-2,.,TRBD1,CASSGLRQGDPYEQYF,TGTGCCAGCAGCGGGCTCCGACAGGGGGATCCCTACGAGCAGTACTTC
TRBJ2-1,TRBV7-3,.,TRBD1,CASSWTGNNEQFF,TGTGCCAGCAGCTGGACAGGGAACAATGAGCAGTTCTTC
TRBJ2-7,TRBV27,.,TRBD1,CASRPGQGVGEQYF,TGTGCCAGCAGGCCGGGACAGGGGGTTGGGGAGCAGTACTTC
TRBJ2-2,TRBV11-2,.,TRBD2,CASSLRGVSNTGELFF,TGTGCCAGCAGCTTGCGGGGGGTTTCGAACACCGGGGAGCTGTTTTTT
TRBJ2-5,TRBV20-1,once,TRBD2,CSASRLPGLALTQYF,TGCAGTGCTAGTCGACTACCGGGACTAGCGTTGACCCAGTACTTC
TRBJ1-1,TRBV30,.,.,CAWRYGSNTEAFF,TGTGCCTGGAGGTACGGGTCGAACACTGAAGCTTTCTTT
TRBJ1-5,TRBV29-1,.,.,CSAPCLTPFPSNQPQHF,TGCAGCGCCCCGTGTTTGACTCCCTTTCCAAGCAATCAGCCCCAGCATTTT
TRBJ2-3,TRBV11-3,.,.,CASSLGGAGGPFTDTQYF,TGTGCCAGCAGCTTGGGCGGGGCCGGGGGGCCGTTCACAGATACGCAGTATTTT
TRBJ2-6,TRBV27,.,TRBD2,CASSSVLAGFLSGANVLTF,TGTGCCAGCAGTTCAGTACTAGCGGGGTTCCTCTCTGGGGCCAACGTCCTGACTTTC
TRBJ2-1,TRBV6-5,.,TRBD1,CASSPRDSFYNEQFF,TGTGCCAGCAGCCCCCGGGACAGTTTCTACAATGAGCAGTTCTTC
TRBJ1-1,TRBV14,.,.,CASSQGTSPYLNTEAFF,TGTGCCAGCAGCCAAGGGACATCCCCTTACCTGAACACTGAAGCTTTCTTT
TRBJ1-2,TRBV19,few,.,CASSPVTGVHYGYTF,TGTGCCAGTAGCCCCGTCACAGGAGTCCACTATGGCTACACCTTC
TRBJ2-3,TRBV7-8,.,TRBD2,CASSYPSGGVSDTQYF,TGTGCCAGCAGCTACCCCTCCGGGGGGGTATCAGATACGCAGTATTTT
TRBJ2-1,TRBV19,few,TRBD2,CASGITSGAYNEQFF,TGTGCCAGTGGGATCACTAGCGGGGCTTACAATGAGCAGTTCTTC
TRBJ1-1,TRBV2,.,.,CASSERGSSGEAFF,TGTGCCAGCAGTGAGAGGGGGTCGAGCGGTGAAGCTTTCTTT
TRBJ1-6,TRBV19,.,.,CASSVPGESPLHF,TGTGCCAGTAGTGTCCCAGGGGAATCACCCCTCCACTTT
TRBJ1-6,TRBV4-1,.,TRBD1,CASSQVSGGTSPLHF,TGCGCCAGCAGCCAAGTTTCAGGGGGTACTTCACCCCTCCACTTT
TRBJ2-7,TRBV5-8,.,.,CASSLGGGGYEQYF,TGTGCCAGCAGCTTGGGCGGGGGCGGGTACGAGCAGTACTTC
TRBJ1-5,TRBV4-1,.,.,CASSPPYREGLNQPQHF,TGCGCCAGCAGCCCCCCCTACCGGGAGGGGCTCAATCAGCCCCAGCATTTT
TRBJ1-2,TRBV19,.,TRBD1,CASSISGTGAPLGGYTF,TGTGCCAGTAGTATATCCGGGACAGGGGCACCTCTAGGTGGCTACACCTTC